These T cell receptor beta chains were read from a single sample in a study of blood T cell repertoires in COVID-19. Here immunoSEQ multiplex PCR was the method, and the copy in TCRdb shows in-frame clones only, minus some. Altogether 85,000 to 95,000 clones are present, around 88% being singletons, with the ten largest covering roughly 0.43%. Sequenced: peripheral blood. The receptors derive from a man between 60 and 75 years old with acute or convalescent COVID-19. The CDR3 runs from the conserved cysteine through the conserved F or W. D genes are given only for firm matches. Expanded clones get a size class; other rows say once, few or many, or leave the size out.

>TRBV11-2|TRBJ1-2|.|TRBD1
CASSYNRGDYGYTF
TGTGCCAGCAGCTATAACAGGGGAGACTATGGCTACACCTTC
>TRBV7-9|TRBJ2-7|.|TRBD1
CASSREPGQGPYEQYF
TGTGCCAGCAGCCGAGAACCGGGACAGGGCCCCTACGAGCAGTACTTC
>TRBV18|TRBJ2-3|.|TRBD2
CASSPLASGHTDTQYF
TGTGCCAGCTCACCATTGGCTAGCGGGCACACAGATACGCAGTATTTT
>TRBV5-1|TRBJ1-3|.|TRBD1
CASSQLGQGPSGNTIYF
TGCGCCAGCAGCCAGCTGGGACAGGGCCCCTCTGGAAACACCATATATTTT
>TRBV5-4|TRBJ1-2|.|.
CASSLAGDPYGYTF
TGTGCCAGCAGCTTGGCAGGGGATCCCTATGGCTACACCTTC
>TRBV7-2|TRBJ1-1|.|TRBD1
CASSLGAGGSEAFF
TGTGCCAGCAGCTTAGGAGCAGGGGGCAGTGAAGCTTTCTTT
>TRBV7-2|TRBJ1-5|.|.
CASSLAGGNQPQHF
TGTGCCAGCAGCTTAGCAGGGGGCAATCAGCCCCAGCATTTT
>TRBV7-3|TRBJ2-2|.|TRBD2
CASSLKLAGATGGELFF
TGTGCCAGCAGCTTAAAACTAGCGGGGGCCACCGGCGGGGAGCTGTTTTTT
>TRBV28|TRBJ1-1|.|.
CATRGAGMNTEAFF
TGTGCCACCCGAGGGGCGGGGATGAACACTGAAGCTTTCTTT
>TRBV29-1|TRBJ1-1|.|.
CSAGSGGGMNTEAFF
TGCAGCGCCGGGAGCGGGGGAGGCATGAACACTGAAGCTTTCTTT
>TRBV2|TRBJ1-5|.|.
CASSDNRAQPQHF
TGTGCCAGCAGTGATAACAGGGCTCAGCCCCAGCATTTT
>TRBV2|TRBJ1-2|.|TRBD1
CASGGQVSYGYTF
TGTGCCAGCGGGGGACAGGTTAGCTATGGCTACACCTTC
>TRBV30|TRBJ1-6|.|.
CAWISGGRNSPLHF
TGTGCCTGGATCTCGGGGGGCAGGAATTCACCCCTCCACTTT
>TRBV6-1|TRBJ1-2|.|TRBD1
CASSEVPGGAYGYTF
TGTGCCAGCAGTGAAGTGCCAGGGGGCGCCTATGGCTACACCTTC
>TRBV9|TRBJ2-1|few|TRBD2
CASSVGEGYNEQFF
TGTGCCAGCAGCGTAGGGGAGGGATACAATGAGCAGTTCTTC
>TRBV5-4|TRBJ1-2|.|TRBD1
CASSQQGTIDGYTF
TGTGCCAGCAGCCAACAGGGGACGATTGATGGCTACACCTTC
>TRBV28|TRBJ2-7|.|TRBD2
CASTNLAGGPEQYF
TGTGCCAGCACCAATCTAGCGGGAGGTCCCGAGCAGTACTTC
>TRBV9|TRBJ2-3|.|.
CASSVLTTDTQYF
TGTGCCAGCAGCGTCCTAACCACAGATACGCAGTATTTT
>TRBV3-1/TRBV3-2|TRBJ1-5|.|.
CASSQVPEYSNQPQHF
TGTGCCAGCAGCCAAGTACCCGAGTATAGCAATCAGCCCCAGCATTTT
>TRBV27|TRBJ1-5|.|TRBD1
CASSRTGRVGNQPQHF
TGTGCCAGTTCGAGGACAGGGCGGGTGGGCAATCAGCCCCAGCATTTT
>TRBV2|TRBJ2-2|.|TRBD1
CASKPDRAAGTGELFF
TGTGCCAGCAAACCGGACAGGGCGGCGGGGACCGGGGAGCTGTTTTTT
>TRBV6-2/TRBV6-3|TRBJ2-7|.|.
CASSANREGYEQYF
TGTGCCAGCAGTGCCAACAGGGAGGGCTACGAGCAGTACTTC
>TRBV27|TRBJ1-1|.|.
CASSRRPGGGGTEAFF
TGTGCCAGCAGCCGCCGGCCGGGGGGGGGCGGCACTGAAGCTTTCTTT
>TRBV6-6|TRBJ2-1|.|TRBD1
CASEGADRASNEQFF
TGTGCCAGCGAGGGGGCCGACAGGGCCTCCAATGAGCAGTTCTTC
>TRBV3-1/TRBV3-2|TRBJ2-5|.|TRBD2
CASSQSSGTGETQYF
TGTGCCAGCAGCCAGAGTAGCGGGACGGGAGAGACCCAGTACTTC